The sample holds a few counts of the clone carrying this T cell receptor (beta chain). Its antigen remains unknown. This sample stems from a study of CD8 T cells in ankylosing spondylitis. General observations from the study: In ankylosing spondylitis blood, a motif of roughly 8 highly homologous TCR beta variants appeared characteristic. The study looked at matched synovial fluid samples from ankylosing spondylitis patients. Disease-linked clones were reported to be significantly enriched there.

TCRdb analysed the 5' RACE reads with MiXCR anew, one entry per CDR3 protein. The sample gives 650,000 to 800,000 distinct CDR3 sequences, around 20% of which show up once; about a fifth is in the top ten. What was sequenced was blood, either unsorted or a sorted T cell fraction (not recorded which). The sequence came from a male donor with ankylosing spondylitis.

CDR3 nucleotide sequence: TGTGCCAGCAGCCAATATCGGGGGGGTGAGCAGTTCTTC. This codes for CASSQYRGGEQFF. The chain employs TRBV3-1 and TRBJ2-1; TRBD2 agrees at 8 bases. There are 13 residues in the CDR3. The germline V gene encodes CDR1 LGHDT and CDR2 YNNKEL (reference sequence). With 2 bases clipped from V and 9 bases from J, the junction kept 3 bases outside the gene matches.